This TCR beta chain came from a study of breast tumors, draining lymph nodes, adjacent tissues. General study results and limits: The lymph node origin of tumor T cells was framed as consistent with a hypothesis, not demonstrated. Tumor TCR diversity was below lymph nodes but above nontumor tissue.

This clonotype was observed at least ten times. Its antigen is unidentified. The lymph nodes were axillary draining lymph nodes from breast cancer patients. TCRdb reprocessed the multiplex PCR reads with MiXCR, giving one entry per CDR3 protein. This repertoire shows 270,000 or so distinct CDR3 sequences, around 31% found once; its top ten account for around 1.1%. J lost 4 bases, V lost 7 bases, and 4 bases had no gene match. Germline CDR1 is LNHDA and CDR2 is SQIVND (reference sequence). The CDR3 has 13 amino acids. The TCR comes from a female donor with breast cancer. Some clones in this sample may be carry-over from other donors' samples. The specimen sequenced was axillary lymph node tissue. J is TRBJ2-3 and V is TRBV19, with 8 bases matching TRBD2. The CDR3 DNA reads as TGTGCCAGTAACCGCGGGAGGTCAGATACGCAGTATTTT. Its protein is CASNRGRSDTQYF.